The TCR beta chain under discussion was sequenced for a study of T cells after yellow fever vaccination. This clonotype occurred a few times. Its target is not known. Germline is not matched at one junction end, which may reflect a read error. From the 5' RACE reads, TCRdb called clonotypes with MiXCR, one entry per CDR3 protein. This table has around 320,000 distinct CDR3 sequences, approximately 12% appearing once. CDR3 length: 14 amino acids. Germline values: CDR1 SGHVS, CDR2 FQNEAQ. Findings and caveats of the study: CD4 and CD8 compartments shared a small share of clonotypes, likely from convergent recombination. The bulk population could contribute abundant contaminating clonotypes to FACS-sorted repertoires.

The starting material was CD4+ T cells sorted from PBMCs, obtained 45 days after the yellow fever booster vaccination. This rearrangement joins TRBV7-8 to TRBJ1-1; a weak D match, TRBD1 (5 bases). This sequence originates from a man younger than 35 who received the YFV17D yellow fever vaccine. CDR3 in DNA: TGTGCCAGCAGCCCCCGACGGGGGAACGCTGAAGCTTTCTTT. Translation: CASSPRRGNAEAFF.